The source of this TCR beta chain is a study of Graves' ophthalmopathy and Graves' hyperthyroidism (dated by TCRdb to 2016 to 2019). Regarding the complete study: A patient counted as having stable hyperthyroidism if there was no progression to ophthalmopathy within 18 months of follow-up. In roughly 6 hyperthyroidism patients, the T-cell repertoire of thyroid tissue was compared with the T-cell repertoire of blood. In total, approximately 130 blood samples were TCR-sequenced: 40 to 45 ophthalmopathy, 75 hyperthyroidism and approximately 17 hyperthyroidism-to-ophthalmopathy patients. TCR beta repertoire signatures were used to distinguish Graves' ophthalmopathy from Graves' hyperthyroidism and to predict progression to ophthalmopathy. Following sample collection, hyperthyroidism patients were given methimazole at a starting dose of 30 mg daily, and ophthalmopathy patients were given high-dose intravenous methylprednisolone. A discovery set of 95 to 100 patients (around 40 ophthalmopathy, 57 stable hyperthyroidism) was enrolled to explore V-J signatures distinguishing ophthalmopathy from hyperthyroidism. For independent validation, a separate cohort was made up of 18 hyperthyroidism patients plus 17 patients who later progressed from hyperthyroidism to ophthalmopathy. Overall results and qualifications from the work: In validation, the model predicted ophthalmopathy progression with less than 71% sensitivity and approximately 75% specificity; more than ten predicted patients were CT-confirmed with GO in a median of around 6 months. Among expanded thyroid clonotypes with frequency above 0.001, most also showed up in blood, which suggests that blood repertoires may reflect the thyroid immune response. In cross-validation, the 13-signature model distinguished ophthalmopathy from stable hyperthyroidism with around 86% sensitivity and 81.08% specificity, while in the test set the corresponding values were about 79% and 69%. Sample size was not statistically predetermined, and group allocation was not concealed from the investigators.

As encoded in the germline V gene, CDR1 is SGHTA while CDR2 is FQGNSA. Including cysteine and phenylalanine, the CDR3 has 13 amino acids. Solely the CDR3 DNA is kept, with 39 bases framed from the first base. The junction shows trimming of 2 bases on V and 7 bases on J, plus 12 bases between the germline ends. This clonotype has just a few counts. The antigen it recognizes is unknown. No base quality values were provided; no much bigger clone lies one nucleotide off. For repertoire sequencing, TCR beta CDR3 regions were amplified from RNA transcripts. HTBI primers and the Qiagen OneStep RT-PCR kit were used in a first-round RT-PCR, which was followed by a second-round multiplex PCR, size selection and purification. Sequencing of the libraries was carried out on an Illumina HiSeq2000 in paired-end mode with 100 bp reads. On the study's bioinformatics: Reads were processed with SOAPnuke, discarding reads with adapters, uncalled bases, mean Phred below 15, or no exact constant-primer or identifier match. COPE v1.2.5 was used to merge high-quality paired reads. Unique nucleotide sequences were defined as clonotypes and aligned to IMGT TRB V, D and J references using MiTCR v1.1. Analysis was restricted to V-J combinations with a frequency above 0.0001, which covered about 99% of repertoires. For each V-J combination, a TCR clonal expansion and chaos score was defined as the ratio of F50 clonal expansion to chaos observed in the TCRdist matrix. Welch's t-statistics and random forest were used to reduce features to 13 V-J combinations, which were fed into a naive Bayes classifier. The similarity between thyroid and blood repertoires was quantified using the Morisita-Horn index. TCRdb reworked the public reads: Q25 trimming with fastp, MiXCR clone assembly, productive beta chains retained. Every entry covers one CDR3 protein and lists the most common genes and DNA from its rows. These V and J calls originate from TCRdb's pipeline instead of the authors' own analysis. The sample records roughly 1.1 million distinct CDR3 sequences, less than 45% of which are singletons. The ten top clones hold around 10% of the sample.

The hyperthyroidism patients were 18 to 65 years old and newly diagnosed, with a disease duration of less than 2 months. Patients with other autoimmune diseases, uncontrolled infections, pregnancy or lactation were excluded. Diagnosis was based on clinical symptoms, serum thyroxine, TRAb, thyroid ultrasound and orbital computed tomography. Total RNA was extracted with Trizol reagent and quality-checked on an Agilent 2100 Bioanalyzer. This chain joins TRBV7-2 to TRBJ2-7, and possibly TRBD1, on 6 matching bases. The specimen sequenced was peripheral blood or thyroid tissue (not recorded which). The sequence came from an adult man with Graves' hyperthyroidism. The base sequence is TGTGCCAGCAGCTTACTCGACAGGCGAGAGCAGTACTTC. Its coded protein is CASSLLDRREQYF. Extended through the reference TRBV7-2 and TRBJ2-7 proteins, this CDR3 yields the full variable domain: GAGVSQSPSNKVTEKGKDVELRCDPISGHTALYWYRQSLGQGLEFLIYFQGNSAPDKSGLPSDRFSAERTGGSVSTLTIQRTQQEDSAVYLCASSLLDRREQYFGPGTRLTVT.